This passage covers 16 T cell receptor beta chains from one sample sequenced in a study of cytotoxic CD8 clonotypes in ibrutinib-treated CLL. Assay used: immunoSEQ multiplex PCR; TCRdb lists only in-frame clones, some missing. Seen here are 200,000 or so clones, roughly 65% observed once, and the top ten hold about 6%. The sequenced sample was PBMCs, obtained after 12 months of ibrutinib treatment. Receptors were obtained from a human donor with chronic lymphocytic leukemia.

This chain connects TRBV30 to TRBJ2-2; 7 bases fit TRBD2. The trim removed 4 bases at V and 7 bases at J, leaving 15 bases unmatched. The CDR3 extends over 16 amino acids. Germline-derived CDR1 and CDR2 are GTSNPN and SVGIG (reference sequence). The CDR3 region is CAWIPGGSGTIGELFF. CDR3 nucleotide sequence: TGTGCCTGGATCCCCGGGGGGAGCGGGACGATCGGGGAGCTGTTTTTT. The full variable domain, rest sourced from reference TRBV30 and TRBJ2-2, is SQTIHQWPATLVQPVGSPLSLECTVEGTSNPNLYWYRQAAGRGLQLLFYSVGIGQISSEVPQNLSASRPQDRQFILSSKKLLLSDSGFYLCAWIPGGSGTIGELFFGEGSRLTVL.

This chain joins TRBV5-1 and TRBJ2-2; D is possibly TRBD2 (5 bases). Germline CDR1 and CDR2: SGHRS and YFSETQ. The germline V and J ends were trimmed by 4 bases and 3 bases, with 16 bases remaining between them. The CDR3 runs to 16 residues. The CDR3 sequence: CASSRRPGRDTGELFF. CDR3 DNA sequence: TGCGCCAGCAGCCGGAGACCCGGGCGGGACACCGGGGAGCTGTTTTTT.

The genes are TRBV10-2 and TRBJ2-1; the D is unclear. This CDR3 contains 12 residues. The V gene lost 1 base and the J gene lost 9 bases, with 7 bases spanning the gap. Germline CDR1 WSHSY, CDR2 SAAADI. CDR3 sequence: CASSEYGSEQFF. As DNA, the CDR3 is TGCGCCAGCAGTGAGTACGGTTCTGAGCAGTTCTTC.

The chain has TRBV9 and TRBJ1-1, with no clear D. CDR1 and CDR2 from the germline V gene are SGDLS and YYNGEE. The CDR3 runs to 13 residues. Trimming shortened V by 5 bases and J by 7 bases, and 15 bases separated the two germline ends. The CDR3 reads CASSPDPSVEAFF. In nucleotides, the CDR3 is TGTGCCAGCAGTCCAGACCCTTCTGTTGAAGCTTTCTTT.

This rearrangement joins TRBV5-1 to TRBJ2-1; TRBD1 or TRBD2 may be the D gene (5 bases each). From germline, CDR1 is SGHRS and CDR2 YFSETQ. Trimming shortened V by 2 bases and J by 6 bases, and 12 bases separated the two germline ends. This CDR3 has 14 residues. The CDR3 region has the DNA TGCGCCAGCAGCTTTCCCGGGGCCAGCAATGAGCAGTTCTTC. Translated, it gives CASSFPGASNEQFF.

On this clone: Additional DNA sequences in this sample encode the identical CDR3. The chain couples TRBV18 to TRBJ1-4; D unresolved. The CDR3 loop spans 13 amino acids. Trimming removed 3 bases from V and 5 bases from J, with 7 bases in between. Germline V gene sequence: CDR1 KGHSH, CDR2 LQKENI. The CDR3 nucleotides read TGTGCCAGCTCACCGGGTGCAAATGAAAAACTGTTTTTT. Its protein is CASSPGANEKLFF.

The V call is TRBV5-1, the J call TRBJ2-7, with D uncertain. The CDR3 totals 13 residues. Trimming removed 4 bases at V and 5 bases at J, with 13 bases between. CDR1 is SGHRS, CDR2 YFSETQ, per germline. CDR3 nucleotides: TGCGCCAGCAGCCTGACCTGGTCCGACGAGCAGTACTTC. This encodes CASSLTWSDEQYF.

This rearrangement joins TRBV2 to TRBJ1-2, with D unresolved. Germline CDR1 reads SNHLY; CDR2 reads FYNNEI. This CDR3 is built from 15 residues. The V and J ends lost 5 bases and 4 bases respectively, with 17 bases between them. In nucleotides, the CDR3 is TGTGCCAGCAGTCTCTTCGATGCTAGCCCCTATGGCTACACCTTC. The encoded protein is CASSLFDASPYGYTF.

This clone was found once. The genes are TRBV5-8 and TRBJ2-2; 8 positions agree with TRBD2. CDR3 size: 16 residues. Germline CDR1 reads SGHTS; CDR2 reads YDEGEE. The V segment lost 5 bases and the J segment 7 bases; nucleotides outside the gene matches: 13. In nucleotides, the CDR3 is TGTGCCAGCAGAGTTCCCGGGACTAGTATGGTCGGGGAGCTGTTTTTT. It specifies CASRVPGTSMVGELFF.

This chain uses TRBV29-1 with TRBJ2-3; D may be TRBD1 or TRBD2 (5 bases each). The CDR3 length is 14 residues. CDR1 and CDR2 (germline): SQVTM, ANQGSEA. Trimming took off 7 bases at V and 5 bases at J, with 19 bases between the two ends. The CDR3 DNA reads as TGCAGCGGAGGGCTTGGGCCGCAGGGAGATACGCAGTATTTT. Translation: CSGGLGPQGDTQYF.

The chain employs TRBV5-5 and TRBJ2-1; 10 bases map to TRBD1. Germline V gene lookup returns CDR1 SGHKS and CDR2 YYEKEE (reference sequence). The CDR3 is 14 residues long. The J segment lost 9 bases and the V segment lost 3 bases, leaving 6 bases of the junction unmatched. The CDR3 region has the DNA TGTGCCAGCAGCTCTGGGACAGGGGAGGGTGAGCAGTTCTTC. It is translated as CASSSGTGEGEQFF.

The CDR3: CASSATGHDNEQFF. The CDR3 region has the DNA TGCGCCAGCAGCGCCACAGGGCACGACAATGAGCAGTTCTTC. The V gene is TRBV5-1, the J gene TRBJ2-1; weak D call: TRBD1 (6 bases). Germline CDR1 reads SGHRS; CDR2 reads YFSETQ. Between the trimmed V and J ends, which lost 4 bases and 5 bases, there was a span of 13 bases. This CDR3 has 14 amino acids.

V usage is TRBV12-5 and J usage is TRBJ2-7; 9 nucleotides agree with TRBD1. Germline V gives CDR1 LGHNT, CDR2 FRNRAP. The CDR3 is 15 amino acids. V shed 1 base and J 4 bases; nucleotides not matched to a gene: 5. The DNA for the CDR3 is TGTGCTAGTGGTTTGGCCGGACAGGGGAGGTACGAGCAGTACTTC. Translating gives CASGLAGQGRYEQYF.

The rearrangement uses TRBV30 and TRBJ1-4; TRBD1 matches at 7 bases. Losses at the gene ends were 0 bases for V and 3 bases for J; bases not matched to a gene: 19. The V gene's germline CDR1 is GTSNPN and CDR2 SVGIG (reference sequence). This CDR3 region has 20 residues. CDR3 protein: CAWSVLKGRGTIFSNEKLFF. The CDR3, as DNA: TGTGCCTGGAGTGTACTGAAAGGCAGGGGGACAATCTTCTCTAATGAAAAACTGTTTTTT.

This clone was observed once. The chain joins TRBV7-2 to TRBJ2-3; the D is unclear. V was shortened by 5 bases and J by 5 bases, with 14 bases between the two germline ends. Germline assignment: CDR1 SGHTA and CDR2 FQGNSA. The CDR3 extends over 14 amino acids. CDR3 bases: TGTGCCAGCAGCCCCCAGATCTCTCGAGATACGCAGTATTTT. It specifies CASSPQISRDTQYF.

J is TRBJ2-2 and V is TRBV18; D call uncertain. This CDR3 comprises 13 residues. V lost 3 bases, J lost 5 bases, and 7 bases lay in between. From germline, CDR1 is KGHSH and CDR2 LQKENI. CDR3 DNA sequence: TGTGCCAGCTCACCCACGTTAACCGGGGAGCTGTTTTTT. It is translated as CASSPTLTGELFF.